One sample yielded the 12 T cell receptor beta chains listed below, sequenced in a study of shared clonotypes between healthy human individuals. The protocol was immunoSEQ multiplex PCR, while the TCRdb copy is restricted to in-frame clones and leaves out a portion. Of about 610,000 clones in the sample, around 96% were seen once. CD45RO negativity and positive selection for CCR7 defined naive CD8 cells, a population that excluded terminally differentiated effector memory CD45RA+ cells. Material: naive CD8+ T cells sorted from blood. These receptors originate from a woman in her thirties in good health.

The CDR3 DNA reads as TGTGCCAGCAGCTTAGCGTTGATTCAGGCTTCTGGGAACAATGAGCAGTTCTTC. Translating gives CASSLALIQASGNNEQFF. The chain is built from TRBV7-8 and TRBJ2-1; D is ambiguous. With 0 bases removed from V and 5 bases from J, the gap between germline ends came to 20 bases. Germline V gene data show CDR1 as SGHVS and CDR2 as FQNEAQ. The CDR3 consists of 18 residues.

The V call is TRBV9, the J call TRBJ1-1; D is unresolved. CDR1 is SGDLS and CDR2 is YYNGEE in the germline V gene. Trimming removed 4 bases at V and 5 bases at J, with 12 bases between. CDR3 size: 13 residues. CDR3 sequence (DNA): TGTGCCAGCAGCCCACCCGGGCAGACTGAAGCTTTCTTT. It translates to CASSPPGQTEAFF.

The chain links TRBV7-9 to TRBJ2-1, with D maybe TRBD1 (5 bases). CDR1 SEHNR and CDR2 FQNEAQ come from the germline V gene (reference sequence). Trimming left V 1 base short and J 8 bases short, with 9 bases between. The CDR3 spans 13 residues. The CDR3 spells CASSLGARDEQFF. The CDR3 DNA reads as TGTGCCAGCAGCTTAGGAGCCAGGGATGAGCAGTTCTTC.

This clone has only one observation. This rearrangement joins TRBV5-1 to TRBJ2-7; D is unclear. V was clipped by 0 bases and J by 7 bases, with 8 bases between them. The length of the CDR3 is 12 residues. The V gene's germline CDR1 is SGHRS and CDR2 YFSETQ. CDR3 loop: CASSLASGEQYF. In nucleotides, the CDR3 is TGCGCCAGCAGCTTGGCCTCAGGAGAGCAGTACTTC.

V usage is TRBV7-9 and J usage is TRBJ2-1; no clear D. Trimming left V 3 bases short and J 5 bases short, with 5 bases between. This CDR3 is built from 12 residues. The germline CDR1 and CDR2 sequences are SEHNR and FQNEAQ (reference sequence). CDR3 amino acids: CASSFGNNEQFF. The CDR3, as DNA: TGTGCCAGCAGCTTTGGGAACAATGAGCAGTTCTTC.

A single count supports this clone. CDR3 nucleotide sequence: TGTGCCAGCAGTTTGGGACACGGCAATCAGCCCCAGCATTTT. Translation: CASSLGHGNQPQHF. The J gene is TRBJ1-5, the V gene TRBV28; D perhaps matches TRBD1 (6 bases). V was cut by 3 bases and J by 2 bases, with 8 bases left in between. CDR1 is MDHEN, CDR2 SYDVKM, per germline. The CDR3 consists of 14 residues.

CDR3: CASSSVGGGTEAFF. As DNA, the CDR3 is TGCGCCAGCAGCTCGGTGGGGGGCGGCACTGAAGCTTTCTTT. The genes are TRBV5-1 and TRBJ1-1; D might be TRBD1 (6 bases). This CDR3 is 14 amino acids long. The germline gives CDR1 SGHRS, CDR2 YFSETQ. The germline V and J ends were trimmed by 3 bases and 4 bases, with 13 bases remaining between them.

V gene TRBV28 combines with J gene TRBJ2-1; TRBD1 matches 8 bases. This CDR3 region has 15 residues. The germline CDR1 and CDR2 sequences are MDHEN and SYDVKM. Trimming cost V 2 bases and J 3 bases; bases outside gene matches: 3. As DNA, the CDR3 is TGTGCCAGCAGTTTAGCAGGGGGCATCTACAATGAGCAGTTCTTC. Translating gives CASSLAGGIYNEQFF.

The chain is built from TRBV7-8 and TRBJ2-7, with D perhaps matching TRBD2 (6 bases). CDR3 size: 14 residues. Germline V gene sequence: CDR1 SGHVS, CDR2 FQNEAQ. Trimming removed 3 bases from V and 2 bases from J, with 11 bases in between. For the CDR3, the DNA is TGTGCCAGCAGCTTGGGAGGCTTAACCTACGAGCAGTACTTC. It yields the protein CASSLGGLTYEQYF.

The chain is built from TRBV4-2 and TRBJ2-1; no definite D call. The CDR3 runs to 12 residues. Trimming removed 0 bases at V and 9 bases at J, with 6 bases between. Germline V gene lookup returns CDR1 LGHNA and CDR2 YNFKEQ. The CDR3 reads CASSQELSEQFF. The DNA for the CDR3 is TGTGCCAGCAGCCAAGAGTTGAGTGAGCAGTTCTTC.

CDR3 sequence (DNA): TGTGCCAGCAGCCTAGGGAGCTCCTACGAGCAGTACTTC. Residues: CASSLGSSYEQYF. This chain uses TRBV28 with TRBJ2-5; the D gene is possibly TRBD2 (5 bases). Near its end, the DNA agrees better with TRBJ2-7, so the J call may be wrong. The CDR3 consists of 13 residues. Germline V gene data show CDR1 as MDHEN and CDR2 as SYDVKM.

The V and J genes are TRBV28 and TRBJ2-7; 10 bases match TRBD2. CDR3 size: 15 residues. CDR1 and CDR2 from the germline V gene are MDHEN and SYDVKM. The V segment lost 6 bases and the J segment 2 bases; nucleotides outside the gene matches: 7. CDR3 amino acids: CASRDTSGVAYEQYF. As DNA, the CDR3 is TGTGCCAGCAGAGATACTAGCGGGGTCGCCTACGAGCAGTACTTC.